These 17 T cell receptor beta chains were sequenced from one sample in a study of T cell clonotyping in hematopoietic cell transplantation listed by TCRdb under 2021. The receptor library was made with the immunoSEQ multiplex PCR assay. Sourced from immuneACCESS, this table was stored by TCRdb with only in-frame sequences that have V and J called. A share of the clones is absent; for the studies checked, an unresolved V gene accounts for under half, and the remainder has no known explanation. This sample comprises about 8,700 clones, approximately 96% of them detected only once. The ten most abundant clones make up 2.4% of the sample. Taken with the paper, the label for time point translates to: 100 days after allo-HCT. The specimen was peripheral blood mononuclear cells, collected 100 days after allogeneic stem cell transplant. The receptors were gathered from a male patient between 55 and 70 years old who had an allogeneic stem cell transplant from a related donor, so the T cells may come from the graft donor. Some clones in this sample may be carry-over from other donors' samples.

There are a few counts of this clone. The chain is built from TRBV7-9 and TRBJ1-2; perhaps TRBD1 as D (6 bases). Germline values: CDR1 SEHNR, CDR2 FQNEAQ (reference sequence). V shed 4 bases and J shed 2 bases, with 14 bases lying between them. This CDR3 is built from 15 residues. The CDR3 bases are TGTGCCAGCAGCTCCGGGGGGGACACGAACTATGGCTACACCTTC. Its protein product is CASSSGGDTNYGYTF.

V gene TRBV4-3 combines with J gene TRBJ2-1; the match to TRBD2 covers 7 bases. This CDR3 has 15 residues. V lost 6 bases, J lost 6 bases, and 11 bases stayed unmatched. Germline V gene sequence: CDR1 LGHNA, CDR2 YSLEER. The CDR3 loop is CASRRGATGGNEQFF. CDR3 coding DNA: TGCGCCAGCAGACGTGGGGCCACGGGAGGCAATGAGCAGTTCTTC.

This chain joins TRBV18 and TRBJ2-7; 9 bases line up with TRBD1. CDR3 length: 16 amino acids. J was trimmed by 1 base and V by 1 base; bases with no gene match: 5. Looked up from germline, CDR1 is KGHSH and CDR2 is LQKENI. The CDR3 loop reads CASSPQGQGTSYEQYF. CDR3 bases: TGTGCCAGCTCACCACAGGGACAGGGAACTTCCTACGAGCAGTACTTC.

This chain uses TRBV27 with TRBJ2-7; D possibly corresponds to TRBD2 (5 bases). The CDR3 covers 13 residues. Trimming cost V 5 bases and J 3 bases, with 11 bases left between them. CDR1 is MNHEY and CDR2 is SMNVEV in the germline V gene (reference sequence). As DNA, the CDR3 is TGTGCCAGCAGTCGGGGAGTCGGCTACGAGCAGTACTTC. It encodes CASSRGVGYEQYF.

This chain links TRBV7-8 with TRBJ1-4; no firm D call. The CDR3 is 13 residues long. Trimming removed 5 bases at V and 8 bases at J, with 12 bases between. Germline V gives CDR1 SGHVS, CDR2 FQNEAQ. The CDR3 DNA follows: TGTGCCAGCAGCCGAGGAAGGGCAGAAAAACTGTTTTTT. This translates into CASSRGRAEKLFF.

The chain has TRBV4-2 and TRBJ2-5, with D perhaps being TRBD1 or TRBD2 (6 bases each). The better agreement between TRBJ2-7 and the DNA end casts doubt on the J call. This CDR3 has 13 amino acids. Germline values: CDR1 LGHNA, CDR2 YNFKEQ. The CDR3 is CASSQQGGYEQYF. Here the CDR3 DNA reads TGTGCCAGCAGCCAACAAGGGGGGTACGAGCAGTACTTC.

The chain is built from TRBV27 and TRBJ1-5; 7 positions agree with TRBD1. J lost 4 bases, V lost 6 bases, and 9 bases had no gene match. The CDR3 length is 15 residues. CDR1 is MNHEY and CDR2 is SMNVEV in the germline V gene (reference sequence). CDR3 amino acids: CASSPEAQGNQPQHF. In DNA form, the CDR3 reads TGTGCCAGCAGCCCAGAAGCACAGGGGAATCAGCCCCAGCATTTT.

The rearrangement joins TRBV30 to TRBJ1-1, with a possible D match to TRBD1 (5 bases). The V and J ends lost 4 bases and 1 base respectively, with 16 bases between them. CDR3 length equals 15 residues. Germline V lookup: CDR1 GTSNPN, CDR2 SVGIG (reference sequence). CDR3 in amino acids: CAWKGKRAENTEAFF. The CDR3 nucleotides read TGTGCCTGGAAGGGGAAGAGGGCGGAGAACACTGAAGCTTTCTTT.

This rearrangement joins TRBV2 to TRBJ1-1, with D tentatively TRBD1 (6 bases). The germline V gene encodes CDR1 SNHLY and CDR2 FYNNEI. This CDR3 region has 14 residues. The V and J ends lost 5 bases and 3 bases respectively, with 13 bases between them. The CDR3 DNA follows: TGTGCCAGCAGTAGGACAGTGGGCGACACTGAAGCTTTCTTT. Translation: CASSRTVGDTEAFF. The full variable domain, in which reference TRBV2 and TRBJ1-1 provide the parts outside the CDR3, is EPEVTQTPSHQVTQMGQEVILRCVPISNHLYFYWYRQILGQKVEFLVSFYNNEISEKSEIFDDQFSVERPDGSNFTLKIRSTKLEDSAMYFCASSRTVGDTEAFFGQGTRLTVV.

The chain employs TRBV7-9 and TRBJ1-6, with D maybe TRBD1 (6 bases). CDR1 and CDR2 (germline): SEHNR, FQNEAQ (reference sequence). The CDR3 extends over 14 amino acids. Deletions cut 5 bases from V and 10 bases from J, with 15 bases between. The CDR3 loop is CASSRGGVGSPLHF. The CDR3 coding sequence is TGTGCCAGCAGCCGGGGGGGCGTCGGGTCACCCCTCCACTTT.

The V gene is TRBV25-1, the J gene TRBJ1-4; TRBD1 agrees at 7 bases. This CDR3 spans 15 amino acids. J lost 3 bases, V lost 6 bases, and 7 bases had no gene match. CDR1 is MGHDK and CDR2 is SYGVNS in the germline V gene. The CDR3 DNA is TGTGCCAGCAGCCCACAGGGGTTACCTAATGAAAAACTGTTTTTT. It yields the protein CASSPQGLPNEKLFF.

The chain uses TRBV6-5 and TRBJ1-5, with TRBD1 identical over 11 bases. This CDR3 has 15 residues. J lost 3 bases, V lost 6 bases, and 4 bases had no gene match. Germline assignment: CDR1 MNHEY and CDR2 SVGAGI. CDR3 in amino acids: CASRTGQGDNQPQHF. CDR3 sequence (DNA): TGTGCCAGCAGGACGGGACAGGGGGACAATCAGCCCCAGCATTTT.

The gene calls are TRBV7-3 and TRBJ2-2, with 8 positions matching TRBD2. V shed 2 bases and J 3 bases; nucleotides not matched to a gene: 5. The length of the CDR3 is 16 residues. Per the germline V gene, CDR1 is SGHTA and CDR2 is FQGTGA. The CDR3 sequence: CASSLLPGGHTGELFF. CDR3 DNA sequence: TGTGCCAGCAGCTTACTTCCGGGGGGGCACACCGGGGAGCTGTTTTTT. Combining the CDR3 with reference TRBV7-3 and TRBJ2-2 gives the whole variable domain GAGVSQTPSNKVTEKGKYVELRCDPISGHTALYWYRQSLGQGPEFLIYFQGTGAADDSGLPNDRFFAVRPEGSVSTLKIQRTERGDSAVYLCASSLLPGGHTGELFFGEGSRLTVL.

The chain carries TRBV7-2 and TRBJ2-3; 7 nucleotides line up with TRBD2. The germline CDR1 and CDR2 sequences are SGHTA and FQGNSA. V trimming: 2 bases; J trimming: 3 bases; junction bases outside the gene matches: 2. This CDR3 is 14 amino acids long. The CDR3 DNA reads as TGTGCCAGCAGCTTAATTAGCGGGACAGATACGCAGTATTTT. This codes for CASSLISGTDTQYF.

The rearrangement joins TRBV19 to TRBJ2-5, with TRBD2 as a possible D gene (5 bases). The CDR3 is 13 residues long. The V end lost 3 bases, the J end lost 2 bases, and 7 bases lay between the germline ends. Germline-derived CDR1 and CDR2 are LNHDA and SQIVND (reference sequence). For the CDR3, the DNA is TGTGCCAGTAGTATCCGGGGTCAAGAGACCCAGTACTTC. It is translated as CASSIRGQETQYF.

The chain couples TRBV9 to TRBJ1-2, with 7 positions matching TRBD1. The CDR3 contains 15 residues. V was clipped by 3 bases and J by 4 bases; unmatched bases: 9. The germline V gene encodes CDR1 SGDLS and CDR2 YYNGEE. CDR3 loop: CASSAQGGAGYGYTF. The DNA for the CDR3 is TGTGCCAGCAGCGCACAAGGGGGCGCGGGCTATGGCTACACCTTC.

This clone has a single count. The chain carries TRBV5-4 and TRBJ2-3; D call uncertain. The CDR3 runs 13 residues. Trimming took 4 bases from V and 4 from J, leaving 10 bases between them. Germline values: CDR1 SGHNT, CDR2 YYREEE (reference sequence). This CDR3 reads CASSQFSADTQYF. The DNA of the CDR3 is TGTGCCAGCAGCCAATTTTCGGCAGATACGCAGTATTTT.